The 8 T cell receptor beta chains below were found in one sample sequenced in a study of blood T cell repertoires in COVID-19. Profiling relied on immunoSEQ multiplex PCR, and the TCRdb table lists in-frame clones only, not all of them. The repertoire holds about 140,000 clones, 80% to 85% seen once, with roughly 4% in the top ten. What was sequenced was peripheral blood. All receptors derive from a woman older than 75 with acute or convalescent COVID-19.

CDR3 sequence (DNA): TGTGCCACCAGTGATCCGGGAGCAGGAAACACCATATATTTT. Amino acids: CATSDPGAGNTIYF. The chain carries TRBV24-1 and TRBJ1-3, with D uncertain. The CDR3 covers 14 residues. The V gene's germline CDR1 is KGHDR and CDR2 SFDVKD. Trimming cost V 3 bases and J 4 bases, with 9 bases left between them.

The chain recombines TRBV19 with TRBJ2-3; 8 bases match TRBD1. The CDR3 length is 15 residues. Unmatched junction bases numbered 8, after V lost 5 bases and J lost 4 bases. Germline CDR1 LNHDA, CDR2 SQIVND (reference sequence). In nucleotides, the CDR3 is TGTGCCAGTAGTGACAGGGGATGGGGTTCAGATACGCAGTATTTT. This codes for CASSDRGWGSDTQYF.

This chain links TRBV4-1 with TRBJ2-3; TRBD2 might be the D (6 bases). V dropped 2 bases and J dropped 5 bases, with 17 bases sitting between them. The CDR3 contains 16 residues. From germline, CDR1 is MGHRA and CDR2 YSYEKL. In nucleotides, the CDR3 is TGCGCCAGCAGCCAATTTCAAGGTAGGGGAGGAGATACGCAGTATTTT. Residues: CASSQFQGRGGDTQYF.

The chain uses TRBV16 and TRBJ2-7, with a tentative D call TRBD1 (5 bases). The V gene lost 2 bases and the J gene lost 3 bases, with 5 bases spanning the gap. There are 12 residues in the CDR3. The germline V gene encodes CDR1 KGHSY and CDR2 FQNENV. The DNA of the CDR3 is TGTGCCAGCAGCCAAAGGGGCTACGAGCAGTACTTC. Protein sequence: CASSQRGYEQYF. The full variable domain, in which reference TRBV16 and TRBJ2-7 provide the parts outside the CDR3, is GEEVAQTPKHLVRGEGQKAKLYCAPIKGHSYVFWYQQVLKNEFKFLISFQNENVFDETGMPKERFSAKCLPNSPCSLEIQATKLEDSAVYFCASSQRGYEQYFGPGTRLTVT.

This clone has just one count. The rearrangement joins TRBV24-1 to TRBJ2-1; 9 bases fit TRBD1. CDR3 length equals 16 residues. From germline, CDR1 is KGHDR and CDR2 SFDVKD. V lost 4 bases and J lost 10; bases outside the gene matches: 13. The CDR3 loop is CATSEADRGGFGEQFF. CDR3 DNA sequence: TGTGCCACCAGTGAAGCGGACAGGGGCGGATTCGGCGAGCAGTTCTTC.

The V gene is TRBV12-3 or TRBV12-4, the J gene TRBJ1-2; tentatively, D is TRBD1 (6 bases). CDR3 length equals 13 residues. V lost 7 bases to trimming and J lost 6 bases, with 15 bases between them. CDR3 DNA sequence: TGTGCCAGCACTTTTACTGGGGGCCATGGCTACACCTTC. The encoded protein is CASTFTGGHGYTF.

This clone was detected only once. The V call is TRBV28, the J call TRBJ1-1; no reliable D call. The V gene's germline CDR1 is MDHEN and CDR2 SYDVKM. V lost 3 bases, J lost 0 bases, and 8 bases lay in between. This CDR3 is built from 14 residues. CDR3 DNA: TGTGCCAGCAGTTTTAGACTCCTGAACACTGAAGCTTTCTTT. This translates into CASSFRLLNTEAFF.

This rearrangement joins TRBV5-4 to TRBJ1-2; tentatively, D is TRBD1 (6 bases). The germline gives CDR1 SGHNT, CDR2 YYREEE (reference sequence). Trimming cost V 4 bases and J 9 bases, with 19 bases left between them. The CDR3 sequence is 14 residues long. CDR3 bases: TGTGCCAGCAGCCTTCCGACAGGAAAGTATAGCTACACCTTC. This gives the protein CASSLPTGKYSYTF. Combining the CDR3 with reference TRBV5-4 and TRBJ1-2 gives the whole variable domain ETGVTQSPTHLIKTRGQQVTLRCSSQSGHNTVSWYQQALGQGPQFIFQYYREEENGRGNFPPRFSGLQFPNYSSELNVNALELDDSALYLCASSLPTGKYSYTFGSGTRLTVV.